A single sample gave rise to the 9 T cell receptor beta chains below, sequenced in a study of T-cell reconstitution after alpha-beta-depleted transplantation in children (dated by TCRdb to the mid-2010s). Libraries were built with PCR. The run used an Illumina HiSeq 2500. Molecular barcoding was employed in the preparation of TCR libraries, with unique molecular identifiers being used to normalize TCRbeta repertoire quantification. TCRdb handled the public reads itself, with Q25 trimming in fastp and clone calling in MiXCR, and kept productive beta chains. Each CDR3 protein appears once, grouped with its most common genes and DNA. The sample includes hundreds of thousands of distinct CDR3 sequences, with under 15% observed a single time. The biggest ten clones account for around 2.2% of the sample. Interpreted using the paper, the treatment or condition label stands for: allogeneic hematopoietic cell transplantation with graft depleted of TCRalphabeta T cells and CD19 B cells.

The sequencing used PBMCs, mostly from graft donor cells, collected 360 days after TCRalphabeta/CD19-depleted stem cell transplant. The receptor set was obtained from a male patient under 18 who had a stem cell transplant for acute myeloid leukemia, so the T cells may come from the graft donor.

The chain carries TRBV27 and TRBJ2-7, with D perhaps given as TRBD1 or TRBD2 (5 bases each). The CDR3 spans 16 residues. In germline, CDR1 is MNHEY, CDR2 SMNVEV (reference sequence). V was pared by 0 bases and J by 3 bases, with 15 bases between. CDR3 sequence: CASSLSTGTTLYEQYF. As DNA, the CDR3 is TGTGCCAGCAGTTTATCGACCGGGACGACCCTCTACGAGCAGTACTTC.

The chain couples TRBV5-1 to TRBJ2-7, with 14 bases that match TRBD2. This CDR3 has 19 amino acids. Germline V gives CDR1 SGHRS, CDR2 YFSETQ. J was trimmed by 1 base and V by 4 bases; bases with no gene match: 13. CDR3 amino acids: CASSPSPGTSGRASYEQYF. In DNA, the CDR3 is TGCGCCAGCAGCCCCAGTCCCGGGACTAGCGGGAGAGCTTCCTACGAGCAGTACTTC.

This clonotype was recorded at least ten times. This chain links TRBV15 with TRBJ2-7; D uncertain. The V end was cut by 0 bases, the J end by 3 bases, with 6 bases between. The CDR3 contains 13 residues. The germline V gene encodes CDR1 LNHNV and CDR2 YYDKDF (reference sequence). The CDR3 reads CATSRETDYEQYF. The CDR3 nucleotides are TGTGCCACCAGCAGAGAGACCGACTACGAGCAGTACTTC.

This clonotype came up many times. This sequence joins TRBV12-3 or TRBV12-4 and TRBJ1-3; D remains unclear. This CDR3 has 13 residues. Deletions cut 2 bases from V and 5 bases from J, with 7 bases between. CDR3 sequence (DNA): TGTGCCAGCAGTTTACAGTGGAGAAACACCATATATTTT. Translation: CASSLQWRNTIYF.

This clonotype was counted many times. Germline is not matched at one junction end, which may reflect a read error. V gene TRBV29-1 combines with J gene TRBJ2-1, with D possibly being TRBD1 or TRBD2 (5 bases each). Germline loops: CDR1 SQVTM, CDR2 ANQGSEA. The CDR3 is made up of 10 amino acids. This chain's CDR3 is CSVAGPHGDF. CDR3 sequence (DNA): TGCAGCGTTGCGGGACCCCACGGCGATTTC.

This clonotype was seen repeatedly, ten times or more. The chain carries TRBV28 and TRBJ2-3, with 13 positions matching TRBD2. There are 17 residues in the CDR3. With V trimmed by 6 bases and J by 8 bases, 14 bases remained unmatched. Germline V gene sequence: CDR1 MDHEN, CDR2 SYDVKM. CDR3 protein: CASSRTSGSGAMGTQYF. The CDR3 coding sequence is TGTGCCAGCAGCCGGACTAGCGGGAGTGGGGCTATGGGTACGCAGTATTTT.

The chain combines TRBV30 with TRBJ1-5; tentatively, D is TRBD1 (5 bases). The CDR3 has 16 residues. Germline lookup yields CDR1 GTSNPN and CDR2 SVGIG (reference sequence). The V gene lost 0 bases and the J gene lost 2 bases, with 14 bases spanning the gap. CDR3 sequence: CAWSVVRGSGNQPQHF. The DNA for the CDR3 is TGTGCCTGGAGTGTAGTAAGGGGCTCGGGCAATCAGCCCCAGCATTTT. Drawing the rest from reference TRBV30 and TRBJ1-5, the complete variable domain is SQTIHQWPATLVQPVGSPLSLECTVEGTSNPNLYWYRQAAGRGLQLLFYSVGIGQISSEVPQNLSASRPQDRQFILSSKKLLLSDSGFYLCAWSVVRGSGNQPQHFGDGTRLSIL.

The chain carries TRBV28 and TRBJ2-5; no clear D gene. Germline-derived CDR1 and CDR2 are MDHEN and SYDVKM. Trimming took off 7 bases at V and 7 bases at J, with 13 bases between the two ends. The CDR3 is 12 residues long. CDR3 loop: CASTPRVGTQYF. CDR3 in DNA: TGTGCCAGCACTCCACGAGTAGGGACCCAGTACTTC.

The chain employs TRBV6-5 and TRBJ2-2, with 8 bases matching TRBD2. The V gene's germline CDR1 is MNHEY and CDR2 SVGAGI. With 0 bases clipped from V and 7 bases from J, the junction kept 4 bases outside the gene matches. The CDR3 sequence is 15 residues long. The CDR3 loop reads CASSYSGLEDGELFF. In nucleotides, the CDR3 is TGTGCCAGCAGTTACTCGGGACTAGAGGACGGGGAGCTGTTTTTT.